Following are 13 T cell receptor beta chains from one sample sequenced in a study of spatial heterogeneity in lung cancer (dated by TCRdb to the late 2010s). General study outcomes and caveats: The tumor nonsynonymous mutation count correlated with the number of expanded alpha and beta TCRs within the tumor.

Libraries came from 5' RACE. These reads were obtained on a NextSeq 500. TCRdb reworked the public reads: Q25 trimming with fastp, MiXCR clone assembly, productive beta chains retained. Here each entry gathers all rows of one CDR3 protein and keeps the most common genes and DNA. The sample table contains about 3,000 distinct CDR3 sequences; only one count was recorded for around 15% of them. About 10% of the sample is in the top ten clones. No antigen is known for these receptors. According to the study, the label for this sample's time point signals: sample taken at primary tumor resection. The source material was lung tumor tissue, sampled at surgery. These receptors were obtained from a male donor with early-stage non-small cell lung cancer.

In its sample, this clonotype is medium-sized. The chain has TRBV6-2 or TRBV6-3 and TRBJ2-1; 10 bases map to TRBD2. The germline CDR1 and CDR2 sequences are MNHEY and SVGEGT. J lost 6 bases, V lost 8 bases, and 4 bases had no gene match. CDR3 length equals 13 residues. The CDR3 DNA sequence: TGTGCCAGCGAGGGACTAGCGTCCAATGAGCAGTTCTTC. It translates to CASEGLASNEQFF.

This clonotype is medium-sized in the sample. This sequence joins TRBV7-9 and TRBJ1-1; 7 bases match TRBD1. Germline CDR1 reads SEHNR; CDR2 reads FQNEAQ (reference sequence). The CDR3 totals 11 residues. The V segment lost 5 bases and the J segment 11 bases; nucleotides outside the gene matches: 5. The CDR3 sequence is CASSLTGVAFF. In nucleotides, the CDR3 is TGTGCCAGCAGCCTTACAGGGGTTGCTTTCTTT.

This clonotype was detected only once. The chain is built from TRBV7-2 and TRBJ2-7; 7 bases line up with TRBD1. This CDR3 has 15 residues. The germline CDR1 and CDR2 sequences are SGHTA and FQGNSA. The junction had 6 bases not matched to a gene; V was cut back by 1 base and J by 3 bases. CDR3 in amino acids: CASSLGSGQLYEQYF. The CDR3, as DNA: TGTGCCAGCAGCTTAGGCTCGGGACAGCTCTACGAGCAGTACTTC.

The chain joins TRBV29-1 to TRBJ2-7; maybe TRBD1 (5 bases). The CDR3 totals 13 residues. Per germline, CDR1 SQVTM and CDR2 ANQGSEA. CDR3 amino acids: CRPGHLSSYEQYF. The CDR3 region has the DNA TGCAGACCTGGACACCTCAGCTCCTACGAGCAGTACTTC.

Relative to its sample, this clonotype is medium-sized (0.01 to 0.1%). V gene TRBV12-3 or TRBV12-4 combines with J gene TRBJ1-1; 8 bases fit TRBD1. This CDR3 has 11 amino acids. J was trimmed by 11 bases and V by 6 bases; bases with no gene match: 5. Here the CDR3 reads CASRQGGKAFF. The CDR3 DNA is TGTGCCAGCAGACAGGGGGGGAAGGCTTTCTTT.

By sample share, this clonotype is medium-sized (0.01 to 0.1%). The V and J genes are TRBV28 and TRBJ2-6; the match to TRBD2 covers 7 bases. V lost 6 bases, J lost 0 bases, and 8 bases stayed unmatched. Looked up from germline, CDR1 is MDHEN and CDR2 is SYDVKM. The CDR3 is made up of 17 amino acids. CDR3 sequence: CASSPAGRVSGANVLTF. For the CDR3, the DNA is TGTGCCAGCAGCCCCGCTGGGAGGGTCTCTGGGGCCAACGTCCTGACTTTC.

CDR3 coding DNA: TGTGCCAGCAGCTTAGGCCTGCAGGAATACTCCTACGAGCAGTACTTC. As protein: CASSLGLQEYSYEQYF. This chain uses TRBV13 with TRBJ2-7; no clear D. Deletions cut 0 bases from V and 0 bases from J, with 12 bases between. This CDR3 region has 16 residues. The germline V gene has CDR1 PRHDT and CDR2 FYEKMQ (reference sequence).

By sample share, this clonotype is medium-sized (0.01 to 0.1%). In DNA form, the CDR3 reads TGTGCCAGTAGTATTGTGACAGGGATCAATCAGCCCCAGCATTTT. This gives the protein CASSIVTGINQPQHF. The V call is TRBV19, the J call TRBJ1-5; 7 bases fit TRBD1. This CDR3 is built from 15 residues. The J segment lost 3 bases and the V segment lost 3 bases, leaving 5 bases of the junction unmatched. The germline CDR1 and CDR2 sequences are LNHDA and SQIVND (reference sequence).

This clonotype is hyperexpanded (1% or more) by share. The chain recombines TRBV6-4 with TRBJ2-3, with 8 bases identical to TRBD2. V trimming: 8 bases; J trimming: 3 bases; junction bases outside the gene matches: 4. Germline CDR1 MRHNA, CDR2 SNTAGT. The CDR3 has 13 amino acids. CDR3 bases: TGTGCCAGCTCAGAGCGGGAGACAGATACGCAGTATTTT. Its translation: CASSERETDTQYF.

In its sample, this clonotype ranks as medium-sized. The chain is built from TRBV20-1 and TRBJ2-3; 8 bases agree with TRBD2. The trim removed 8 bases at V and 1 base at J, leaving 5 bases unmatched. The CDR3 contains 13 residues. Per germline, CDR1 DFQATT and CDR2 SNEGSKA (reference sequence). The CDR3 nucleotides read TGCAGTTTTAAAGCGGGGGGCACAGATACGCAGTATTTT. It encodes CSFKAGGTDTQYF.

By its share, this clonotype is medium-sized. The chain has TRBV27 and TRBJ2-1; a weak D match, TRBD2 (6 bases). CDR1 and CDR2 from the germline V gene are MNHEY and SMNVEV (reference sequence). The germline V and J ends were trimmed by 6 bases and 5 bases, with 14 bases remaining between them. The CDR3 has 14 residues. The CDR3 coding sequence is TGTGCCAGCAGACGTTTAGGAGGGGACAATGAGCAGTTCTTC. Protein product: CASRRLGGDNEQFF.

This clonotype is medium-sized. Here the CDR3 reads CASSDNSGANVLTF. CDR3 nucleotide sequence: TGTGCCAGCAGTGACAACTCTGGGGCCAACGTCCTGACTTTC. The gene calls are TRBV6-4 and TRBJ2-6; the D is unclear. CDR1 is MRHNA and CDR2 is SNTAGT in the germline V gene. This CDR3 contains 14 residues. V gave up 2 bases and J gave up 0 bases, with 2 bases separating them.

There are a few counts of this clonotype. The chain employs TRBV4-2 and TRBJ2-4; D might be TRBD2 (5 bases). The CDR3 is made up of 16 amino acids. Trimming pared 2 bases from V and 2 bases from J, leaving 13 bases between. CDR1 is LGHNA and CDR2 is YNFKEQ in the germline V gene. This CDR3 reads CASSQQWGETKNIQYF. Written as DNA, the CDR3 is TGTGCCAGCAGCCAACAATGGGGAGAAACCAAAAACATTCAGTACTTC.